One and the same sample provided the 20 T cell receptor beta chains below, sequenced in a study of blood T cell repertoires in COVID-19. The table came from immunoSEQ multiplex PCR; TCRdb's copy has only in-frame clones and leaves some out. The sample contains some 14,000 clones, about 75% of which appear only once. Sample: peripheral blood. The receptor set was obtained from a woman aged 80 or over with acute or convalescent COVID-19.

V usage is TRBV5-4 and J usage is TRBJ2-7; tentative D call: TRBD2 (5 bases). The CDR3 contains 15 residues. Germline loops: CDR1 SGHNT, CDR2 YYREEE (reference sequence). With 4 bases removed from V and 1 base from J, the gap between germline ends came to 15 bases. The DNA for the CDR3 is TGTGCCAGCAGCCTTGACGGCGGGTCTTCCTACGAGCAGTACTTC. Protein: CASSLDGGSSYEQYF.

The chain carries TRBV14 and TRBJ2-7; TRBD2 matches at 7 bases. CDR1 and CDR2 (germline): SGHDN, FVKESK. The V gene end was trimmed by 4 bases and the J gene end by 2 bases; junction bases not matched to a gene: 8. The CDR3 has 15 residues. CDR3 in amino acids: CASSPYLGRAYEQYF. In nucleotides, the CDR3 is TGTGCCAGCAGCCCGTATTTAGGGAGGGCCTACGAGCAGTACTTC.

This rearrangement joins TRBV7-9 to TRBJ1-1, with no clear D. The length of the CDR3 is 16 residues. Germline lookup yields CDR1 SEHNR and CDR2 FQNEAQ (reference sequence). The ends were cut back, 7 bases at V and 11 bases at J, with 29 bases in the middle. For the CDR3, the DNA is TGTGCCAGCAACATAGCCCCACAGATATACGGATATAAGGCTTTCTTT. Translated: CASNIAPQIYGYKAFF. The variable domain in full, with the rest retrieved from reference TRBV7-9 and TRBJ1-1, is DTGVSQNPRHKITKRGQNVTFRCDPISEHNRLYWYRQTLGQGPEFLTYFQNEAQLEKSRLLSDRFSAERPKGSFSTLEIQRTEQGDSAMYLCASNIAPQIYGYKAFFGQGTRLTVV.

The chain is built from TRBV2 and TRBJ1-1; no definite D call. The CDR3 is 13 residues long. Germline CDR1 reads SNHLY; CDR2 reads FYNNEI. V shed 5 bases and J shed 0 bases, with 7 bases lying between them. DNA for the CDR3: TGTGCCAGCAGTACCACAATGAACACTGAAGCTTTCTTT. As protein: CASSTTMNTEAFF.

V and J are TRBV25-1 and TRBJ1-1; TRBD1 might be the D (5 bases). This CDR3 region has 14 residues. CDR1 is MGHDK, CDR2 SYGVNS, per germline. The ends were cut back, 1 base at V and 12 bases at J, with 18 bases in the middle. The CDR3 region has the DNA TGTGCCAGCAGTGAATCTGGCAGGGCGGTTGAGACTTTCTTT. Amino acids: CASSESGRAVETFF.

This chain uses TRBV7-2 with TRBJ2-7; 13 positions agree with TRBD2. Per the germline V gene, CDR1 is SGHTA and CDR2 is FQGNSA. The CDR3 totals 15 residues. Trimming took 5 bases from V and 4 from J; bases not matched to a gene: 5. The CDR3 DNA sequence: TGTGCCAGCAGCGTACTAGCGGGGGGGCAGTACGAGCAGTACTTC. Encoded protein: CASSVLAGGQYEQYF. The full variable domain, in which reference TRBV7-2 and TRBJ2-7 provide the parts outside the CDR3, is GAGVSQSPSNKVTEKGKDVELRCDPISGHTALYWYRQSLGQGLEFLIYFQGNSAPDKSGLPSDRFSAERTGGSVSTLTIQRTQQEDSAVYLCASSVLAGGQYEQYFGPGTRLTVT.

The J gene is TRBJ1-5, the V gene TRBV10-1; TRBD1 matches 10 bases. V lost 6 bases, J lost 3 bases, and 5 bases stayed unmatched. The CDR3 covers 15 residues. Germline V gene data show CDR1 as WNHNN and CDR2 as SYGVQD (reference sequence). The DNA of the CDR3 is TGCGCCAGCAGCCCGGGACAGGGGATCAATCAGCCCCAGCATTTT. Translating gives CASSPGQGINQPQHF.

The chain combines TRBV4-3 with TRBJ2-3, with 7 nucleotides matching TRBD2. Germline values: CDR1 LGHNA, CDR2 YSLEER. The CDR3 extends over 13 amino acids. The V gene end was trimmed by 4 bases and the J gene end by 5 bases; junction bases not matched to a gene: 3. CDR3 loop: CASSPGGGDTQYF. The CDR3 DNA sequence: TGCGCCAGCAGCCCTGGGGGGGGAGATACGCAGTATTTT.

Relative to its sample, this clone is large. The chain employs TRBV29-1 and TRBJ1-1; no firm D call. The V gene lost 4 bases and the J gene lost 3 bases, with 18 bases spanning the gap. This CDR3 comprises 15 residues. Germline V gene lookup returns CDR1 SQVTM and CDR2 ANQGSEA. This CDR3 is CSVVGLSPADTEAFF. In DNA, the CDR3 is TGCAGCGTTGTAGGTCTGTCCCCGGCGGACACTGAAGCTTTCTTT.

The chain is built from TRBV9 and TRBJ2-1, with D possibly matching TRBD2 (6 bases). The germline V gene encodes CDR1 SGDLS and CDR2 YYNGEE. V lost 4 bases and J lost 5, with 16 bases in between. This CDR3 has 15 residues. The CDR3 DNA sequence: TGTGCCAGCAGCCGCGGAGGGACCACTAACAATGAGCAGTTCTTC. Translation gives CASSRGGTTNNEQFF.

The chain combines TRBV6-2 or TRBV6-3 with TRBJ2-7, with 12 bases aligning to TRBD2. The CDR3 length is 17 residues. J was trimmed by 2 bases and V by 2 bases; bases with no gene match: 7. CDR1 is MNHEY, CDR2 SVGEGT, per germline. CDR3 residues: CASSYRRTSGATYEQYF. The CDR3 DNA sequence: TGTGCCAGCAGTTACCGACGGACTAGCGGGGCGACCTACGAGCAGTACTTC.

A remark on this clone: The same CDR3 arises from other DNA sequences in this sample as well. CDR3 nucleotides: TGTGCCAGCAGCCTAAGGGGGCAAGAGACCCAGTACTTC. It yields the protein CASSLRGQETQYF. The chain links TRBV3-1 (or the pseudogene TRBV3-2) to TRBJ2-5; tentatively, D is TRBD1 (6 bases). Trimming stripped 4 bases from V and 2 bases from J, with 8 bases between. The CDR3 is 13 residues long. The germline V gene has CDR1 LGHDT and CDR2 YNNKEL (reference sequence).

The V and J genes are TRBV7-2 and TRBJ1-5; a weak D match, TRBD1 (6 bases). V dropped 6 bases and J dropped 4 bases, with 10 bases sitting between them. Germline CDR1 and CDR2: SGHTA and FQGNSA. The CDR3 length is 13 residues. The CDR3 coding sequence is TGTGCCAGCAGTGGGACAATTAATCAGCCCCAGCATTTT. This sequence encodes CASSGTINQPQHF.

This chain joins TRBV19 and TRBJ2-4, with a weak D call TRBD2 (7 bases). V was clipped by 5 bases and J by 8 bases, with 16 bases between them. Germline values: CDR1 LNHDA, CDR2 SQIVND (reference sequence). The CDR3 runs 14 residues. The CDR3 sequence: CASSRGGRGDIQYF. The CDR3 DNA follows: TGTGCCAGTAGTCGCGGGGGCCGTGGGGACATTCAGTACTTC.

The genes are TRBV19 and TRBJ1-2; D might be TRBD1 (6 bases). Trimming left V 1 base short and J 4 bases short, with 10 bases between. The CDR3 totals 14 residues. Germline CDR1 is LNHDA and CDR2 is SQIVND (reference sequence). The CDR3 DNA is TGTGCCAGTAGTATAGGGGGGGGCGGCTATGGCTACACCTTC. Protein product: CASSIGGGGYGYTF.

A single count supports this clone. The V gene is TRBV7-9, the J gene TRBJ1-1, with 10 nucleotides matching TRBD1. This CDR3 is 15 amino acids long. V trimming: 3 bases; J trimming: 4 bases; junction bases outside the gene matches: 5. Germline V gene data show CDR1 as SEHNR and CDR2 as FQNEAQ (reference sequence). Here the CDR3 reads CASSLTGGLGTEAFF. CDR3 nucleotide sequence: TGTGCCAGCAGCTTGACAGGGGGCCTAGGCACTGAAGCTTTCTTT.

This chain connects TRBV20-1 to TRBJ2-7; D is uncertain. This CDR3 contains 11 residues. Germline loops: CDR1 DFQATT, CDR2 SNEGSKA (reference sequence). Trimming took off 5 bases at V and 6 bases at J, with 11 bases between the two ends. The CDR3 spells CSAGRTLEQYF. The CDR3 coding sequence is TGCAGTGCTGGGCGTACGCTCGAGCAGTACTTC.

The gene calls are TRBV11-2 and TRBJ2-2, with D hard to call. Germline values: CDR1 SGHAT, CDR2 FQNNGV. The CDR3 loop spans 12 amino acids. The V gene lost 4 bases and the J gene lost 5 bases, with 5 bases spanning the gap. The CDR3 sequence is CASSWRTGELFF. The CDR3 DNA is TGTGCCAGCAGCTGGAGAACCGGGGAGCTGTTTTTT. Together with reference TRBV11-2 and TRBJ2-2, the CDR3 gives the full variable domain: EAGVAQSPRYKIIEKRQSVAFWCNPISGHATLYWYQQILGQGPKLLIQFQNNGVVDDSQLPKDRFSAERLKGVDSTLKIQPAKLEDSAVYLCASSWRTGELFFGEGSRLTVL.

Only a few counts were recorded for this clone. The chain recombines TRBV4-2 with TRBJ1-5; D is undetermined. The V and J ends lost 4 bases and 4 bases respectively, with 8 bases between them. The length of the CDR3 is 13 residues. Germline V CDR1 and CDR2: LGHNA, YNFKEQ. The CDR3 sequence is CASSRSENQPQHF. The CDR3 DNA is TGTGCCAGCAGCCGGAGCGAAAATCAGCCCCAGCATTTT.

The chain carries TRBV15 and TRBJ1-1; a weak D match, TRBD1 (6 bases). Germline V lookup: CDR1 LNHNV, CDR2 YYDKDF (reference sequence). The CDR3 spans 13 residues. Trimming took 5 bases from V and 2 from J, leaving 9 bases between them. CDR3 in DNA: TGTGCCACCAGCCAGGGGATAAACACTGAAGCTTTCTTT. Protein product: CATSQGINTEAFF.